These 24 T cell receptor beta chains share one sample of origin, sequenced in a study of T cells in Graves' hyperthyroidism and ophthalmopathy. Using RNA transcripts as the source, TCR beta CDR3 regions were amplified. The HTBI set primed first-round TCR CDR3 RT-PCR. Each CDR3 protein gets one entry after TCRdb re-called the multiplex PCR reads with MiXCR. The table lists fewer than 500,000 distinct CDR3 sequences, roughly 14% of them singletons. Material: blood. The origin of the receptors is a man aged 18 to 29 with Graves' ophthalmopathy.

Note on this clonotype: A single base separates this from a much larger clone, so it may be a read error. The chain joins TRBV7-9 to TRBJ1-1; no firm D call. Germline CDR1 reads SEHNR; CDR2 reads FQNEAQ (reference sequence). The CDR3 is made up of 14 amino acids. In DNA, the CDR3 is TGTGCCAGCAGCTCAAATCTAGATAACACTGGAGCTTTCTTT. Its translation is CASSSNLDNTGAFF.

The V call is TRBV10-3, the J call TRBJ2-7; 9 bases agree with TRBD2. The V segment lost 2 bases and the J segment 2 bases; nucleotides outside the gene matches: 7. The CDR3 contains 16 residues. Germline V gives CDR1 ENHRY, CDR2 SYGVKD. The CDR3 DNA is TGTGCCATCAGTGAGCCCCGACTAGCGGATCCCTACGAGCAGTACTTC. Protein sequence: CAISEPRLADPYEQYF.

This clonotype showed up many times. The chain couples TRBV20-1 to TRBJ1-6, with D possibly being TRBD1 (5 bases). Trimming left V 3 bases short and J 9 bases short, with 12 bases between. This CDR3 has 13 amino acids. From germline, CDR1 is DFQATT and CDR2 SNEGSKA (reference sequence). For the CDR3, the DNA is TGCAGTGCTAGGTCAGGGTCGGTTTCACCCCTCCACTTT. Its translation is CSARSGSVSPLHF.

This clonotype was seen at least ten times. This chain links TRBV4-2 with TRBJ2-5; D is perhaps TRBD1 or TRBD2 (7 bases each). The V end lost 5 bases, the J end lost 5 bases, and 21 bases lay between the germline ends. The CDR3 is 16 residues long. Germline CDR1 reads LGHNA; CDR2 reads YNFKEQ. This CDR3 is CASSAQGGRSDETQYF. The CDR3 DNA reads TGTGCCAGCAGCGCTCAGGGGGGGAGAAGCGATGAGACCCAGTACTTC.

This clonotype was seen repeatedly, ten times or more. The CDR3 DNA reads TGCGCCAGCAGCCAGGGTTCAGTTCTTGATGGCTACACCTTC. Translated: CASSQGSVLDGYTF. The chain joins TRBV5-1 to TRBJ1-2; tentative D call: TRBD1 (5 bases). This CDR3 is built from 14 residues. CDR1 and CDR2 (germline): SGHRS, YFSETQ. The germline V and J ends were trimmed by 4 bases and 6 bases, with 16 bases remaining between them.

This clonotype showed up just a few times. The chain carries TRBV10-3 and TRBJ2-3; 16 positions agree with TRBD2. Germline CDR1 reads ENHRY; CDR2 reads SYGVKD. The CDR3 covers 15 residues. V lost 10 bases to trimming and J lost 2 bases; unmatched junction nucleotides: 3. The CDR3 nucleotides are TGTGCCACCGGGACTAGCGGGGGGGACACAGATACGCAGTATTTT. Its translation: CATGTSGGDTDTQYF.

This clonotype was recorded many times. The chain couples TRBV24-1 to TRBJ2-3; 13 bases are shared with TRBD2. This CDR3 contains 15 residues. Unmatched junction bases numbered 4, after V lost 9 bases and J lost 2 bases. Germline V gene sequence: CDR1 KGHDR, CDR2 SFDVKD. Written as DNA, the CDR3 is TGTGCCACCGGGACTAGCGGGGCTTTCACAGATACGCAGTATTTT. Translating gives CATGTSGAFTDTQYF.

The table lists this clonotype with many counts. The rearrangement joins TRBV7-8 to TRBJ2-7; the D gene is possibly TRBD2 (5 bases). The CDR3 covers 15 residues. V was shortened by 4 bases and J by 1 base, with 14 bases between the two germline ends. CDR1 and CDR2 (germline): SGHVS, FQNEAQ. CDR3 bases: TGTGCCAGCAGCTCCGAACCTAGCATATCCTACGAGCAGTACTTC. It yields the protein CASSSEPSISYEQYF.

The chain combines TRBV11-2 with TRBJ2-2; maybe TRBD1 (6 bases). Trimming took off 5 bases at V and 2 bases at J, with 24 bases between the two ends. Germline CDR1 reads SGHAT; CDR2 reads FQNNGV. The CDR3 contains 19 residues. CDR3 sequence: CASSPEGPYRGRNTGELFF. In DNA form, the CDR3 reads TGTGCCAGCAGCCCAGAAGGGCCCTATAGGGGGAGAAACACCGGGGAGCTGTTTTTT. The full variable domain, with the rest looked up from reference TRBV11-2 and TRBJ2-2, is EAGVAQSPRYKIIEKRQSVAFWCNPISGHATLYWYQQILGQGPKLLIQFQNNGVVDDSQLPKDRFSAERLKGVDSTLKIQPAKLEDSAVYLCASSPEGPYRGRNTGELFFGEGSRLTVL.

V is TRBV7-6 and J is TRBJ2-7; D uncertain. The CDR3 is made up of 16 amino acids. Germline assignment: CDR1 SGHVS and CDR2 FNYEAQ. V lost 5 bases and J lost 0, with 17 bases in between. The CDR3 coding sequence is TGTGCCAGCAGCATGACCAAGACTGAAACCTCCTACGAGCAGTACTTC. Translation: CASSMTKTETSYEQYF.

This clonotype was observed a handful of times. This sequence joins TRBV6-5 and TRBJ2-7; 8 positions match TRBD1. The trim removed 1 base at V and 2 bases at J, leaving 4 bases unmatched. Germline CDR1 and CDR2: MNHEY and SVGAGI. The CDR3 covers 15 residues. CDR3 region: CASSYFQGATYEQYF. CDR3 sequence (DNA): TGTGCCAGCAGTTACTTCCAGGGGGCTACCTACGAGCAGTACTTC.

This clonotype has a handful of counts. The chain links TRBV9 to TRBJ2-1; 10 bases are a match to TRBD2. The V segment lost 7 bases and the J segment 6 bases; nucleotides outside the gene matches: 7. Germline loops: CDR1 SGDLS, CDR2 YYNGEE. The CDR3 length is 14 residues. The CDR3 region has the DNA TGTGCCAGCGCTCTAGCGGGAGACATCAATGAGCAGTTCTTC. This gives the protein CASALAGDINEQFF.

The CDR3, as DNA: TGTGCCAGCAGCGTAGGCACAGATCCCTACAATGAGCAGTTCTTC. Translating it yields CASSVGTDPYNEQFF. This chain uses TRBV9 with TRBJ2-1; D call uncertain. Germline CDR1 reads SGDLS; CDR2 reads YYNGEE. V was shortened by 0 bases and J by 2 bases, with 9 bases between the two germline ends. The CDR3 is 15 amino acids. Drawing the rest from reference TRBV9 and TRBJ2-1, the complete variable domain is DSGVTQTPKHLITATGQRVTLRCSPRSGDLSVYWYQQSLDQGLQFLIQYYNGEERAKGNILERFSAQQFPDLHSELNLSSLELGDSALYFCASSVGTDPYNEQFFGPGTRLTVL.

The rearrangement links TRBV11-2 to TRBJ2-2; 9 positions agree with TRBD2. Germline V CDR1 and CDR2: SGHAT, FQNNGV. J gave up 5 bases and V 4 bases, and 11 bases lay outside the gene matches. The CDR3 is 17 residues long. The CDR3 region has the DNA TGTGCCAGCAGCTATAGGGCTAGCGGGATGGGAACCGGGGAGCTGTTTTTT. Protein product: CASSYRASGMGTGELFF.

This chain uses TRBV6-2 or TRBV6-3 with TRBJ1-3; possible D gene TRBD1, 5 bases. The CDR3 covers 16 residues. Germline CDR1 reads MNHEY; CDR2 reads SVGEGT. V lost 6 bases, J lost 1 base, and 16 bases lay in between. As DNA, the CDR3 is TGTGCCAGCAGAGTCTATAAGACAGAATCTGGAAACACCATATATTTT. Protein product: CASRVYKTESGNTIYF.

Many counts were recorded for this clonotype. CDR3 loop: CASSDPPLAGTVTDTQYF. CDR3 in DNA: TGTGCCAGCAGTGATCCACCACTCGCCGGGACCGTCACAGATACGCAGTATTTT. V is TRBV25-1 and J is TRBJ2-3; D tentatively reads TRBD1 or TRBD2 (5 bases each). The CDR3 length is 18 residues. Trimming took off 3 bases at V and 2 bases at J, with 21 bases between the two ends. CDR1 and CDR2 (germline): MGHDK, SYGVNS. The variable domain in full, with the rest retrieved from reference TRBV25-1 and TRBJ2-3, is EADIYQTPRYLVIGTGKKITLECSQTMGHDKMYWYQQDPGMELHLIHYSYGVNSTEKGDLSSESTVSRIRTEHFPLTLESARPSHTSQYLCASSDPPLAGTVTDTQYFGPGTRLTVL.

This clonotype was counted ten times or more. This rearrangement joins TRBV28 to TRBJ1-1; 7 nucleotides align to TRBD1. In germline, CDR1 is MDHEN, CDR2 SYDVKM. CDR3 length: 15 residues. Germline trimming cut 2 bases from V and 0 bases from J; bases unmatched to any gene: 3. The DNA for the CDR3 is TGTGCCAGCAGTTTAGGGGACAGACTGAACACTGAAGCTTTCTTT. Its protein product is CASSLGDRLNTEAFF. Drawing the rest from reference TRBV28 and TRBJ1-1, the complete variable domain is DVKVTQSSRYLVKRTGEKVFLECVQDMDHENMFWYRQDPGLGLRLIYFSYDVKMKEKGDIPEGYSVSREKKERFSLILESASTNQTSMYLCASSLGDRLNTEAFFGQGTRLTVV.

This clonotype was observed a handful of times. The gene calls are TRBV9 and TRBJ2-7; unclear D gene. This CDR3 is 13 amino acids long. The V gene lost 7 bases and the J gene lost 5 bases, with 16 bases spanning the gap. Germline V gene data show CDR1 as SGDLS and CDR2 as YYNGEE. The CDR3 DNA reads as TGTGCCAGCGCAACCGGAAAATACGACGAGCAGTACTTC. This gives the protein CASATGKYDEQYF.

On this clonotype itself: A much bigger clone sits one base away, suggesting this may be a read error. The rearrangement uses TRBV7-9 and TRBJ1-2, with D unclear. The CDR3 has 14 amino acids. V was pared by 11 bases and J by 6 bases, with 22 bases between. Germline V gives CDR1 SEHNR, CDR2 FQNEAQ (reference sequence). The CDR3 sequence is CAALRVVANNGYTF. The CDR3 region has the DNA TGTGCCGCTCTGAGAGTGGTGGCTAATAATGGCTACACCTTC.

This clonotype has at least ten counts. This chain links TRBV6-5 with TRBJ2-3; D possibly uses TRBD1 or TRBD2 (6 bases each). CDR1 is MNHEY and CDR2 is SVGAGI in the germline V gene. The CDR3 runs 17 residues. V was clipped by 0 bases and J by 5 bases, with 18 bases between them. CDR3 region: CASSYSFYVGGGDTQYF. For the CDR3, the DNA is TGTGCCAGCAGTTACTCTTTCTATGTCGGGGGCGGAGATACGCAGTATTTT.

This clonotype came up many times. The V and J genes are TRBV10-3 and TRBJ2-3; possibly TRBD1 for D (6 bases). The V and J ends lost 7 bases and 3 bases respectively, with 11 bases between them. The CDR3 is 13 residues long. Per the germline V gene, CDR1 is ENHRY and CDR2 is SYGVKD. The CDR3 coding sequence is TGTGCCATCAAAGGACAGTCGACAGATACGCAGTATTTT. This codes for CAIKGQSTDTQYF.

This clonotype was seen a few times. The V gene is TRBV9, the J gene TRBJ2-1, with D possibly matching TRBD1 (6 bases). Per germline, CDR1 SGDLS and CDR2 YYNGEE. Trimming took 3 bases from V and 4 from J, leaving 20 bases between them. The CDR3 has 17 residues. The CDR3 DNA sequence: TGTGCCAGCAGCGCATCACCCTCCAGGGGAAGATACAATGAGCAGTTCTTC. This sequence encodes CASSASPSRGRYNEQFF.

There are a few counts of this clonotype. This chain joins TRBV19 and TRBJ2-1, with D perhaps matching TRBD1 or TRBD2 (6 bases each). There are 14 residues in the CDR3. V was trimmed by 2 bases and J by 6 bases, leaving 11 bases between them. The germline CDR1 and CDR2 sequences are LNHDA and SQIVND (reference sequence). The DNA of the CDR3 is TGTGCCAGTAGTATATTCAGGGGAGGCAATGAGCAGTTCTTC. Amino acid sequence: CASSIFRGGNEQFF.

The CDR3 bases are TGTGCCAGCAGCCCTGATGTTATGACGGACCTTAATGAAAAACTGTTTTTT. Protein: CASSPDVMTDLNEKLFF. The rearrangement links TRBV6-1 to TRBJ1-4; D is unresolved. The V and J ends lost 6 bases and 4 bases respectively, with 21 bases between them. Germline CDR1 MNHNS, CDR2 SASEGT. The CDR3 length is 17 residues.